What follows are 5 T cell receptor beta chains derived from one specimen sequenced in a study of OX40 agonist ivuxolimab in advanced cancers. Produced via immunoSEQ multiplex PCR; TCRdb's table is partial and in-frame only. The profile shows tens of thousands of clones, around 90% of them singletons. The material was CD4+ or CD8+ T cells sorted from blood, obtained in a trial of the OX40 agonist ivuxolimab. The receptors derive from an adult with an advanced solid tumor such as melanoma, head and neck, liver or kidney cancer.

This sequence joins TRBV28 and TRBJ2-1, with 9 bases aligning to TRBD2. V lost 3 bases and J lost 10; bases outside the gene matches: 1. This CDR3 has 12 residues. In germline, CDR1 is MDHEN, CDR2 SYDVKM. CDR3 bases: TGTGCCAGCAGTTTGAGCGGGGGGGAGCAGTTCTTC. Translation: CASSLSGGEQFF. The full variable domain, completed using reference TRBV28 and TRBJ2-1, is DVKVTQSSRYLVKRTGEKVFLECVQDMDHENMFWYRQDPGLGLRLIYFSYDVKMKEKGDIPEGYSVSREKKERFSLILESASTNQTSMYLCASSLSGGEQFFGPGTRLTVL.

J is TRBJ1-4 and V is TRBV6-5; D remains ambiguous. Trimming took off 4 bases at V and 7 bases at J, with 16 bases between the two ends. CDR3 length: 15 amino acids. The V gene's germline CDR1 is MNHEY and CDR2 SVGAGI. The CDR3 here is CASSWGAGAGEKLFF. The CDR3 region has the DNA TGTGCCAGCAGTTGGGGTGCGGGAGCTGGTGAAAAACTGTTTTTT.

This chain joins TRBV20-1 and TRBJ1-1; no firm D call. This CDR3 contains 11 residues. Germline CDR1 and CDR2: DFQATT and SNEGSKA (reference sequence). The ends were cut back, 6 bases at V and 7 bases at J, with 12 bases in the middle. The CDR3 bases are TGCAGTGCGCCCGATGTGGGTGAAGCTTTCTTT. Protein product: CSAPDVGEAFF.

The chain uses TRBV6-6 and TRBJ1-2; D is undetermined. V lost 4 bases and J lost 0, with 15 bases in between. From germline, CDR1 is MNHNY and CDR2 SVGAGI (reference sequence). The CDR3 is 16 residues long. The CDR3 sequence: CASSSVTRPSNYGYTF. The CDR3 DNA is TGTGCCAGCAGTTCCGTCACGCGGCCATCTAACTATGGCTACACCTTC.

The chain is built from TRBV28 and TRBJ2-2, with D possibly TRBD2 on 7 matching bases. Per germline, CDR1 MDHEN and CDR2 SYDVKM. Trimming stripped 9 bases from V and 2 bases from J, with 16 bases between. This CDR3 comprises 15 residues. In DNA form, the CDR3 reads TGTGCCAGTATTGTAGGGGGGGTTAACACCGGGGAGCTGTTTTTT. Translating gives CASIVGGVNTGELFF.